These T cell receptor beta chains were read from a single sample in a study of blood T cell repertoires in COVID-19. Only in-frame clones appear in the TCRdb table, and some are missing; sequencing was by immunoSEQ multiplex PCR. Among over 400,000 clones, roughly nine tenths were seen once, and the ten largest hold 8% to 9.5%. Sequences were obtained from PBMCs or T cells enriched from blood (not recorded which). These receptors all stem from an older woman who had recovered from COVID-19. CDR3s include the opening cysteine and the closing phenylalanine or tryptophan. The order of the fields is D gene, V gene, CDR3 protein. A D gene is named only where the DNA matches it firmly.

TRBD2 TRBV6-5 CASSYRGGRGDTQYF
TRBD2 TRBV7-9 CASRHGGREQFF
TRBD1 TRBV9 CASSRTGNTEAFF
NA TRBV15 CATGLGGTGEKLFF
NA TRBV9 CASSPTGGIHEKLFF
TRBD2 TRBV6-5 CASSYQLAGGPYEQFF
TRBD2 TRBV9 CASSVGLAGYSTDTQYF
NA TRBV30 CAWTLRLGAPDTQYF
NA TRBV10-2 CASSEPGMNTEAFF
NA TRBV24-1 CATSDSANYGYTF
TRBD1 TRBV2 CASTRTGTNYGYTF
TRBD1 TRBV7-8 CASSLFGTGGYEQYF
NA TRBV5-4 CASSLVYGTTSTDTQYF
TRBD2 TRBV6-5 CASSRGSGGRYEQYF
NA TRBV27 CASSLWETGEAFF
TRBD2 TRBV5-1 CASSPRASGGEETQYF
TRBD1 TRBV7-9 CASSPTGTGYSPLHF
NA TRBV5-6 CASSLSGLIGNTIYF
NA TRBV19 CASTPGAGDNSPLHF
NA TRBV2 CASTGGNEKLFF
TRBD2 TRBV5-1 CASSSGTSGYNEQFF
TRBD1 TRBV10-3 CAISEYGTGAYEQYF
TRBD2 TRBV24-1 CATGLAGASTDTQYF
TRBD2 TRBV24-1 CATSGASGVAYNEQFF
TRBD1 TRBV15 CATSRDGDRTYGYTF
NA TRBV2 CASSEGLDMSYNEQFF
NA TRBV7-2 CASSLAAGDGYTF
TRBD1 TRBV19 CASSRLQGAWETQYF
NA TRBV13 CASSLNRRDTQYF
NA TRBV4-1 CASSQLSRGNEQFF
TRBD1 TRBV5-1 CASSLEIIGQGWGTNEKLFF
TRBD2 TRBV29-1 CSVVGLAGALYNEQFF
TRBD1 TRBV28 CASSSTTVTGVYQETQYF
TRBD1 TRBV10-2 CASSWTGATNYGYTF
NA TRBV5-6 CASSLAQGNSPLHF
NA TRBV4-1 CASSLPWGRADNEQFF
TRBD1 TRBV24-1 CATRRTGTNTEAFF
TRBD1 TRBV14 CASSQGTGNSPLHF
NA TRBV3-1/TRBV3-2 CASSPRDRLPYGYTF
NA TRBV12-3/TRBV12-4 CASTPGGPYGYTF
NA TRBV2 CASKTEGSSYEQYF
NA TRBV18 CASSPLAAADTQYF
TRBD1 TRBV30 CAWSDPRTGGYGYTF
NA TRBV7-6 CASSSRLADTQYF
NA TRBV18 CASSPLETIETQYF
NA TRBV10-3 CAISGDSNEQFF
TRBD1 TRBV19 CASTTGGTGGDEQYF
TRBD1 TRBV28 CASSPGTGSNYGYTF
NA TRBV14 CASSPRGRETNYGYTF
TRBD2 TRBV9 CASSVGTSGGSSYNEQFF
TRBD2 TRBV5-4 CASSLWGLADPHGELFF
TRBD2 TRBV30 CACVLRGLGGSEQYF